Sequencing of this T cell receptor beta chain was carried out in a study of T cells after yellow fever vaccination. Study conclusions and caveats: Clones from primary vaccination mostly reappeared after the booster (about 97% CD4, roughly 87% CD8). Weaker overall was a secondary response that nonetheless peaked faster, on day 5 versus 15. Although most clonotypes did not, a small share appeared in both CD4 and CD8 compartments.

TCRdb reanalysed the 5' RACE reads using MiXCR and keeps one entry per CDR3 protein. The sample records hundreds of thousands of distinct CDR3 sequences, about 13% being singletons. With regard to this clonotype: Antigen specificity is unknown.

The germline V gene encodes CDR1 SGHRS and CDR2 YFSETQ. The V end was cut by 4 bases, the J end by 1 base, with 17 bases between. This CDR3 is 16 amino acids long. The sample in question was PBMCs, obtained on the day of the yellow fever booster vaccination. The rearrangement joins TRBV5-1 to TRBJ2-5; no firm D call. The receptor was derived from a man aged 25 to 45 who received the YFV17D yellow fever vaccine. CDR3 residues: CASSTPKFEIQETQYF. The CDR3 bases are TGCGCCAGCAGCACCCCGAAGTTCGAAATCCAAGAGACCCAGTACTTC.